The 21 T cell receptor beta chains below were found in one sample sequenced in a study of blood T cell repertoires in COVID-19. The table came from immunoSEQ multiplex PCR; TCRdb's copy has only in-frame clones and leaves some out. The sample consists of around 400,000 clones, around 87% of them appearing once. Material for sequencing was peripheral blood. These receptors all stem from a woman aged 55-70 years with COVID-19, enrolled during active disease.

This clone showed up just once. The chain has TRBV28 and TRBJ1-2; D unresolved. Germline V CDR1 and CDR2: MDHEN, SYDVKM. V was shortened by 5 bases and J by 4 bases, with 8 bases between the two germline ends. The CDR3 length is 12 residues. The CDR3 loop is CASSQASYGYTF. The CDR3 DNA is TGTGCCAGCAGTCAGGCAAGCTATGGCTACACCTTC.

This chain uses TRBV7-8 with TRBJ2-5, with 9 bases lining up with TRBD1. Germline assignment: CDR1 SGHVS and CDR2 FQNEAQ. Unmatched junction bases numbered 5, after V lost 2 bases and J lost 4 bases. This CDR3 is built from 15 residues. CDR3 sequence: CASSLTGGAGETQYF. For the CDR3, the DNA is TGTGCCAGCAGCTTAACAGGGGGCGCCGGAGAGACCCAGTACTTC. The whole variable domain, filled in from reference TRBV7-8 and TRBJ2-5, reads GAGVSQSPRYKVAKRGQDVALRCDPISGHVSLFWYQQALGQGPEFLTYFQNEAQLDKSGLPSDRFFAERPEGSVSTLKIQRTQQEDSAVYLCASSLTGGAGETQYFGPGTRLLVL.

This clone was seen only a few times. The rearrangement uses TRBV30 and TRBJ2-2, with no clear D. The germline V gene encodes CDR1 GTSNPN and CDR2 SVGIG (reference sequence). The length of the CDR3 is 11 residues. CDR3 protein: CALPLTGELFF. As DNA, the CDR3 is TGTGCGCTACCGTTAACCGGGGAGCTGTTTTTT.

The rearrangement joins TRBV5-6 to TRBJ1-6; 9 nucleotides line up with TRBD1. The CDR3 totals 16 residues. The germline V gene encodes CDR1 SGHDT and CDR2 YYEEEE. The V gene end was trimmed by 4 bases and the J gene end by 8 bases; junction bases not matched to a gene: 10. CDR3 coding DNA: TGTGCCAGCAGCAAACAGGGGGCGGGTAGATATTCACCCCTCCACTTT. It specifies CASSKQGAGRYSPLHF.

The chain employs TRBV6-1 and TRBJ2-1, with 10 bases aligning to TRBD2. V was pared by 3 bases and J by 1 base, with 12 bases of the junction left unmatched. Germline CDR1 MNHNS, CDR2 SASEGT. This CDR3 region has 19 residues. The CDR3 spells CASSDRLAGAIGSYNEQFF. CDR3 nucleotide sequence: TGTGCCAGCAGTGATAGGCTAGCGGGGGCTATTGGGTCCTACAATGAGCAGTTCTTC.

This chain's CDR3 is CSVEDSGQPQHF. The CDR3 bases are TGCAGCGTCGAGGACAGCGGACAGCCCCAGCATTTT. The chain has TRBV29-1 and TRBJ1-5, with D tentatively TRBD1 (6 bases). This CDR3 contains 12 residues. The germline V and J ends were trimmed by 6 bases and 7 bases, with 13 bases remaining between them. Germline-derived CDR1 and CDR2 are SQVTM and ANQGSEA.

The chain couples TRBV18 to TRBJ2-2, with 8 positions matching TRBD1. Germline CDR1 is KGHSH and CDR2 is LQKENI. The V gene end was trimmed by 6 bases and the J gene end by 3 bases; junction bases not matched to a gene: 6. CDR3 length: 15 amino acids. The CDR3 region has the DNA TGTGCCAGCTCGTCCGGGACAGGATACACCGGGGAGCTGTTTTTT. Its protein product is CASSSGTGYTGELFF. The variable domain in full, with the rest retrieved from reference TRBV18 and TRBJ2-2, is NAGVMQNPRHLVRRRGQEARLRCSPMKGHSHVYWYRQLPEEGLKFMVYLQKENIIDESGMPKERFSAEFPKEGPSILRIQQVVRGDSAAYFCASSSGTGYTGELFFGEGSRLTVL.

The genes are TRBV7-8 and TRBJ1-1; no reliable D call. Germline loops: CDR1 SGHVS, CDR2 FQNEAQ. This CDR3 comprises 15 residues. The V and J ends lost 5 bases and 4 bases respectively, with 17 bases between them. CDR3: CASSRDVLPGTEAFF. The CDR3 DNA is TGTGCCAGCAGCCGAGACGTCCTCCCCGGCACTGAAGCTTTCTTT. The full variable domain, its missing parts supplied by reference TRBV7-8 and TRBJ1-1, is GAGVSQSPRYKVAKRGQDVALRCDPISGHVSLFWYQQALGQGPEFLTYFQNEAQLDKSGLPSDRFFAERPEGSVSTLKIQRTQQEDSAVYLCASSRDVLPGTEAFFGQGTRLTVV.

The CDR3 sequence: CASSLAQGPTEAFF. The CDR3 bases are TGCGCCAGCAGCTTGGCCCAGGGGCCCACTGAAGCTTTCTTT. The gene calls are TRBV5-1 and TRBJ1-1, with a weak D call TRBD1 (6 bases). The V gene's germline CDR1 is SGHRS and CDR2 YFSETQ. This CDR3 has 14 amino acids. V lost 0 bases to trimming and J lost 4 bases, with 10 bases between them.

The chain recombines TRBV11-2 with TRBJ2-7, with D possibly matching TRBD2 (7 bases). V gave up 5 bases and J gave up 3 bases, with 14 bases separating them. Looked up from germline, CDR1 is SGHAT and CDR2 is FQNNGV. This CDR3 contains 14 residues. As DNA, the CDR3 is TGTGCCAGCAGCCCGGGGGGCCGATACTACGAGCAGTACTTC. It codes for CASSPGGRYYEQYF.

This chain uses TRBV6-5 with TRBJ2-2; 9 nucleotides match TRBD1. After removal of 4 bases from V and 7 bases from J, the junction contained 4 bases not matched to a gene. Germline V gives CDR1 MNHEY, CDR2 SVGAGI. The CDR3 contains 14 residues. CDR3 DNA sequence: TGTGCCAGCAGTTCCGGGACAGGGATCGGGGAGCTGTTTTTT. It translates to CASSSGTGIGELFF.

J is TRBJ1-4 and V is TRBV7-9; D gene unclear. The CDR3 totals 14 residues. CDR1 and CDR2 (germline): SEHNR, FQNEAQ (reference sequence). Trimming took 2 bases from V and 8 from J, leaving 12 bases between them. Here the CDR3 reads CASSLIREEEKLFF. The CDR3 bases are TGTGCCAGCAGCTTAATCCGGGAGGAGGAAAAACTGTTTTTT.

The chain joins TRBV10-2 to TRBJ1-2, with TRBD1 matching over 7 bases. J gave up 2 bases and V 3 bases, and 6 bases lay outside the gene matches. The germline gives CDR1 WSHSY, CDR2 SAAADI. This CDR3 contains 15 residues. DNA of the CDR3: TGCGCCAGCAGTGACCTCGGACAGGAAAACTATGGCTACACCTTC. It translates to CASSDLGQENYGYTF.

The CDR3 nucleotides are TGTGCCAGCTCACCCGGACAGGGGGCCCTGTTGGAGACCCAGTACTTC. This gives the protein CASSPGQGALLETQYF. The rearrangement uses TRBV18 and TRBJ2-5, with TRBD1 matching over 11 bases. Germline V gene lookup returns CDR1 KGHSH and CDR2 LQKENI. Losses at the gene ends were 3 bases for V and 5 bases for J; bases not matched to a gene: 8. This CDR3 is built from 16 residues.

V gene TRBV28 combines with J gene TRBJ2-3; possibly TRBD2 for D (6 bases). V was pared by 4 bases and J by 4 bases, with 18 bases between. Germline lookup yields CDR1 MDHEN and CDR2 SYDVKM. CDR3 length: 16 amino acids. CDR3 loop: CASSSSALAWADTQYF. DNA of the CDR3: TGTGCCAGCAGTTCTAGCGCCCTAGCGTGGGCAGATACGCAGTATTTT.

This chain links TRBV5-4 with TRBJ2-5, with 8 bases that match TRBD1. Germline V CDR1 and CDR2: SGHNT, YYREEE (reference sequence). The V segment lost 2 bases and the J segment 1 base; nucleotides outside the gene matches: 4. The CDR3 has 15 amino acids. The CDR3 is CASSFGQGTQETQYF. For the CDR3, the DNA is TGTGCCAGCAGCTTCGGACAGGGCACCCAAGAGACCCAGTACTTC.

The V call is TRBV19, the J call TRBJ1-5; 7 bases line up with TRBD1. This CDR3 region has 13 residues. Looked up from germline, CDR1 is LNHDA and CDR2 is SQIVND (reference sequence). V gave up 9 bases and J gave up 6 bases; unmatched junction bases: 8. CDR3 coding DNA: TGTGCCAGCCAGAGACAGGGCTCTCAGCCCCAGCATTTT. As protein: CASQRQGSQPQHF.

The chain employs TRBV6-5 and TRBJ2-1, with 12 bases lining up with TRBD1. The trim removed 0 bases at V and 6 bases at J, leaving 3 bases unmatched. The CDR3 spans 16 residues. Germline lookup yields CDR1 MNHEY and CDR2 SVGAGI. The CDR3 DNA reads TGTGCCAGCAGTTACTCCGGGACAGGGGGCCTCAATGAGCAGTTCTTC. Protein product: CASSYSGTGGLNEQFF.

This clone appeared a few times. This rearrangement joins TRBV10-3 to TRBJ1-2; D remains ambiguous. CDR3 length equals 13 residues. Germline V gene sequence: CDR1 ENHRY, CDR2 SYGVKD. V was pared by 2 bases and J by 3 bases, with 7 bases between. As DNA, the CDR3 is TGTGCCATCAGTGAGAGAGGAGACTATGGCTACACCTTC. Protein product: CAISERGDYGYTF.

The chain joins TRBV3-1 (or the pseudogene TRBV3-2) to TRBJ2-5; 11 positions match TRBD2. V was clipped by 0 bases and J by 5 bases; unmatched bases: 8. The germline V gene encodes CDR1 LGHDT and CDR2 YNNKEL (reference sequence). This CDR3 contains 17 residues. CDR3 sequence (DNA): TGTGCCAGCAGCCAAGATCTGGTAGCGGGGGGGCCTGAGACCCAGTACTTC. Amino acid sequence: CASSQDLVAGGPETQYF.

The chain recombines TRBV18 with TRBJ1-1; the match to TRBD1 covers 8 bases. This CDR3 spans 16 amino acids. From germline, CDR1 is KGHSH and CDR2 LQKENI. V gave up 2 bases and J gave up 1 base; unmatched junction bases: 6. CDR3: CASSPGQGAKNTEAFF. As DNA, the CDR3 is TGTGCCAGCTCACCAGGGCAGGGGGCCAAGAACACTGAAGCTTTCTTT.